This T cell receptor beta chain appears in the sequencing data of a study of response to subunit inactivated influenza vaccine. Whole-study findings and limits: With each seasonal influenza vaccination, the authors suggested, few new T cells are recruited.

In the case of this clonotype: Antigen unknown.

TCRdb ran MiXCR on the RT-PCR reads and lists one entry per CDR3 protein. Altogether 500,000 to 550,000 distinct CDR3 sequences are present, 20% to 25% being singletons, with the ten largest covering 2.5% to 3.5%. Germline loops: CDR1 SGHTA, CDR2 FQGNSA. V lost 1 base, J lost 9 bases, and 5 bases stayed unmatched. CDR3 length: 13 residues. These data were also filed under a second study, of T cells expressing NK-cell markers. This second report adds: TCR beta cDNA was generated via 5'RACE template switching incorporating UMIs. Eight donors were sequenced, of whom seven were HCMV-seropositive, while the remaining one was HCMV-seronegative. For a handful of donors, the dominant NKG2C+ clonotypes made up about 1.0-7.5% of their CD8+ T cells.

The chain combines TRBV7-2 with TRBJ2-5; 7 nucleotides match TRBD1. The origin of this receptor is a man between 50 and 59 years old who received an inactivated influenza vaccine. The starting material was CD4+ T cells sorted from PBMCs, obtained 11 to 12 days after vaccination. DNA for the CDR3: TGTGCCAGCAGCTTAGACCTTCAGGGGGCCCAGTACTTC. As protein: CASSLDLQGAQYF.